This T cell receptor beta chain was recovered during a study of regulatory dendritic cells for organ transplantation. Study-level results: Naive T cells showed high diversity, memory cells less, memory CD8+ least.

With respect to this clone: No antigen is known for it.

The V end was cut by 5 bases, the J end by 0 bases, with 10 bases between. The germline gives CDR1 SSHAT, CDR2 FNYEAQ (reference sequence). This CDR3 has 14 residues. This table comes from immunoSEQ multiplex PCR, and its TCRdb copy is limited to in-frame clones, with some not included. The top ten hold 0.1% of the sample, which has about 30,000 clones, around 84% seen once. Memory T cells were CD45RO+, naive were CD45RA+, sorted by FACS. The origin of this receptor is a human donor in good health. Source material: naive CD4+ T cells from blood. Regarding subset: CD45RA+ naive T cells. This sequence joins TRBV7-7 and TRBJ2-5; a weak D match, TRBD1 (6 bases). The CDR3 loop is CASSTTGDQETQYF. DNA for the CDR3: TGTGCCAGCAGCACGACAGGAGACCAAGAGACCCAGTACTTC.